This is a list of T cell receptor beta chains from one sample in a study of memory CD8 T cells in hepatitis C reinfection. Profiling relied on immunoSEQ multiplex PCR, and the TCRdb table lists in-frame clones only, not all of them. In the table there are just over 50,000 clones, just under 90% of which are singletons. The sample taken for sequencing was naive CD8+ T cells sorted from blood. These receptors were collected from a man aged 18 to 30 with hepatitis C virus infection. Both conserved end residues are part of each CDR3. D genes are given only for firm matches. Clone size, where shown, is once, few, many, or a class for clones that have expanded.

j_gene: TRBJ2-7
d_gene: NA
v_gene: TRBV7-8
abundance: NA
CDR3nt: TGTGCCAGCAGCTTCGGCTACCTAGGGAGCTCCTACGAGCAGTACTTC
CDR3aa: CASSFGYLGSSYEQYF

j_gene: TRBJ2-1
d_gene: TRBD1
v_gene: TRBV4-1
abundance: NA
CDR3nt: TGCGCCAGCAGCCCCATGACAGGGGGCTCCTACAATGAGCAGTTCTTC
CDR3aa: CASSPMTGGSYNEQFF

j_gene: TRBJ2-5
d_gene: NA
v_gene: TRBV7-9
abundance: NA
CDR3nt: TGTGCCAGCAGCAGCTACGACATGCAAGAGACCCAGTACTTC
CDR3aa: CASSSYDMQETQYF

j_gene: TRBJ2-7
d_gene: NA
v_gene: TRBV4-1
abundance: NA
CDR3nt: TGCGCCAGCAGCCATCAGGGCCCTTTCTACGAGCAGTACTTC
CDR3aa: CASSHQGPFYEQYF

j_gene: TRBJ1-2
d_gene: NA
v_gene: TRBV29-1
abundance: NA
CDR3nt: TGCAGCGTTTATGCCAGCGGACAGCAGACTTATGGCTACACCTTC
CDR3aa: CSVYASGQQTYGYTF

j_gene: TRBJ2-1
d_gene: TRBD1
v_gene: TRBV19
abundance: NA
CDR3nt: TGTGCCAGTTGTGGGGGGACAGGCGTTACCAATGAGCAGTTCTTC
CDR3aa: CASCGGTGVTNEQFF

j_gene: TRBJ1-2
d_gene: NA
v_gene: TRBV6-1
abundance: NA
CDR3nt: TGTGCCAGCAGTTCTACAGGGTTTGATGGCTACACCTTC
CDR3aa: CASSSTGFDGYTF

j_gene: TRBJ2-3
d_gene: TRBD2
v_gene: TRBV7-2
abundance: NA
CDR3nt: TGTGCCAGCAGCTCCTGGCTTACTAGCGGGGGGAGCACAGATACGCAGTATTTT
CDR3aa: CASSSWLTSGGSTDTQYF

j_gene: TRBJ2-3
d_gene: TRBD2
v_gene: TRBV29-1
abundance: NA
CDR3nt: TGCAGCGTAGCGGGAAGCACAGATACGCAGTATTTT
CDR3aa: CSVAGSTDTQYF

j_gene: TRBJ1-5
d_gene: TRBD1
v_gene: TRBV7-6
abundance: NA
CDR3nt: TGTGCCAGCAGCCCCGGACAGGGGGTCCAGCCCCAGCATTTT
CDR3aa: CASSPGQGVQPQHF

j_gene: TRBJ1-5
d_gene: TRBD1
v_gene: TRBV19
abundance: NA
CDR3nt: TGTGCCAGTAGTATAAGTACCAGGGGGGCTTATCAGCCCCAGCATTTT
CDR3aa: CASSISTRGAYQPQHF

j_gene: TRBJ2-2
d_gene: TRBD2
v_gene: TRBV27
abundance: NA
CDR3nt: TGTGCCAGCAGTTCCCCTAGCGGAAACACCGGGGAGCTGTTTTTT
CDR3aa: CASSSPSGNTGELFF

j_gene: TRBJ1-2
d_gene: NA
v_gene: TRBV29-1
abundance: NA
CDR3nt: TGCAGCGGTCTTCAGGGGAACTATGGCTACACCTTC
CDR3aa: CSGLQGNYGYTF

j_gene: TRBJ2-7
d_gene: NA
v_gene: TRBV19
abundance: once
CDR3nt: TGTGCCAGTAGTATGTCCGGGGGTGGTTACGAGCAGTACTTC
CDR3aa: CASSMSGGGYEQYF

j_gene: TRBJ1-1
d_gene: TRBD1
v_gene: TRBV5-4
abundance: NA
CDR3nt: TGTGCCAGCAGCCTGACCTTCGGGACAGGGAACACTGAAGCTTTCTTT
CDR3aa: CASSLTFGTGNTEAFF

j_gene: TRBJ2-5
d_gene: TRBD1
v_gene: TRBV4-1
abundance: NA
CDR3nt: TGCGCCAGCAGCGTCTACAGGGGCAGGGAGACCCAGTACTTC
CDR3aa: CASSVYRGRETQYF

j_gene: TRBJ1-6
d_gene: NA
v_gene: TRBV18
abundance: NA
CDR3nt: TGTGCCAGCTCACCTTCGGACAGTCCTAAGAATTCACCCCTCCACTTT
CDR3aa: CASSPSDSPKNSPLHF

j_gene: TRBJ2-7
d_gene: TRBD2
v_gene: TRBV7-9
abundance: NA
CDR3nt: TGTGCCAGCAGCCCCCTTCTAGCGGGAGGATCCTACGAGCAGTACTTC
CDR3aa: CASSPLLAGGSYEQYF

j_gene: TRBJ2-3
d_gene: NA
v_gene: TRBV29-1
abundance: NA
CDR3nt: TGCAGCGTTTTACTCGCCGACAGTTACTACACAGATACGCAGTATTTT
CDR3aa: CSVLLADSYYTDTQYF

j_gene: TRBJ2-5
d_gene: NA
v_gene: TRBV7-9
abundance: NA
CDR3nt: TGTGCCAGCAGCCGGGGACTCGAGGAGACCCAGTACTTC
CDR3aa: CASSRGLEETQYF

j_gene: TRBJ1-1
d_gene: TRBD1
v_gene: TRBV5-6
abundance: few
CDR3nt: TGTGCCAGCAGCATCCCGGGACAGGGGGCCGCTGAAGCTTTCTTT
CDR3aa: CASSIPGQGAAEAFF

j_gene: TRBJ2-1
d_gene: NA
v_gene: TRBV19
abundance: NA
CDR3nt: TGTGCCAGTAGTATCACCCTAAACAATGAGCAGTTCTTC
CDR3aa: CASSITLNNEQFF

j_gene: TRBJ1-5
d_gene: TRBD1
v_gene: TRBV27
abundance: NA
CDR3nt: TGTGCCAGCAGTTTCGGGACAGATCAGCCCCAGCATTTT
CDR3aa: CASSFGTDQPQHF

j_gene: TRBJ2-2
d_gene: NA
v_gene: TRBV6-6
abundance: few
CDR3nt: TGTGCCAGCAGCCCGGGACACTTTTACACCGGGGAGCTGTTTTTT
CDR3aa: CASSPGHFYTGELFF

j_gene: TRBJ2-1
d_gene: TRBD2
v_gene: TRBV9
abundance: NA
CDR3nt: TGTGCCAGCAGCCCCGGGACTAGCGGGGGAGGTGAGCAGTTCTTC
CDR3aa: CASSPGTSGGGEQFF

j_gene: TRBJ1-5
d_gene: TRBD1
v_gene: TRBV19
abundance: NA
CDR3nt: TGTGCCAGTAGTATGCCGACCACAGGGGATCAGCCCCAGCATTTT
CDR3aa: CASSMPTTGDQPQHF

j_gene: TRBJ2-7
d_gene: TRBD2
v_gene: TRBV27
abundance: NA
CDR3nt: TGTGCCAGCAGTGTAGCGGGAGGGGAGTACGAGCAGTACTTC
CDR3aa: CASSVAGGEYEQYF

j_gene: TRBJ2-7
d_gene: NA
v_gene: TRBV18
abundance: NA
CDR3nt: TGTGCCAGCTCACCTGGGACAGAGCAGTACTTC
CDR3aa: CASSPGTEQYF

j_gene: TRBJ1-1
d_gene: NA
v_gene: TRBV7-9
abundance: NA
CDR3nt: TGTGCCAGCAGGTTTACAGTACCCGATGAAGCTTTCTTT
CDR3aa: CASRFTVPDEAFF

j_gene: TRBJ2-1
d_gene: TRBD2
v_gene: TRBV10-2
abundance: NA
CDR3nt: TGCGCCAGCACTGAGACTAGCGGGGGGTACAATGAGCAGTTCTTC
CDR3aa: CASTETSGGYNEQFF

j_gene: TRBJ1-2
d_gene: TRBD1
v_gene: TRBV5-4
abundance: NA
CDR3nt: TGTGCCAGCAGCTTCGTCCAGGGGGCCGGCTATGGCTACACCTTC
CDR3aa: CASSFVQGAGYGYTF

j_gene: TRBJ1-2
d_gene: TRBD1
v_gene: TRBV5-6
abundance: NA
CDR3nt: TGTGCCAGCAGCTTGGACAGGGGGCATAACTATGGCTACACCTTC
CDR3aa: CASSLDRGHNYGYTF

j_gene: TRBJ1-1
d_gene: TRBD1
v_gene: TRBV12-5
abundance: NA
CDR3nt: TGTGCTAGTGCACAGGGGAATACTGAAGCTTTCTTT
CDR3aa: CASAQGNTEAFF

j_gene: TRBJ2-7
d_gene: TRBD2
v_gene: TRBV4-1
abundance: NA
CDR3nt: TGCGCCAGCAGCCAAGATACCGGGAGGTCCTACGAGCAGTACTTC
CDR3aa: CASSQDTGRSYEQYF

j_gene: TRBJ1-5
d_gene: NA
v_gene: TRBV9
abundance: NA
CDR3nt: TGTGCCAGCAGCGCAAGGAAAGGGGGTGAGGGGAATCAGCCCCAGCATTTT
CDR3aa: CASSARKGGEGNQPQHF

j_gene: TRBJ2-1
d_gene: NA
v_gene: TRBV6-6
abundance: NA
CDR3nt: TGTGCCAGCAGCACAGTTATAGGTGAGCAGTTCTTC
CDR3aa: CASSTVIGEQFF

j_gene: TRBJ2-2
d_gene: TRBD2
v_gene: TRBV4-1
abundance: NA
CDR3nt: TGCGCCAGCAGCCAAGGGCTAGCGGGGACCGGGGAGCTGTTTTTT
CDR3aa: CASSQGLAGTGELFF

j_gene: TRBJ1-5
d_gene: NA
v_gene: TRBV28
abundance: NA
CDR3nt: TGTGCCAGCAGGGCCGACGGAGATCGGCCCCAGCATTTT
CDR3aa: CASRADGDRPQHF

j_gene: TRBJ2-5
d_gene: TRBD1
v_gene: TRBV27
abundance: NA
CDR3nt: TGTGCCAGCAGTCTTTTGACAGGGTTGGAGACCCAGTACTTC
CDR3aa: CASSLLTGLETQYF

j_gene: TRBJ1-2
d_gene: NA
v_gene: TRBV4-1
abundance: NA
CDR3nt: TGCGCCAGCAGCCAAGGAGGCGGAAACTATGGCTACACCTTC
CDR3aa: CASSQGGGNYGYTF

j_gene: TRBJ2-3
d_gene: TRBD2
v_gene: TRBV28
abundance: NA
CDR3nt: TGTGCCAGCAGCTCCCCTCCGGGACTACAACGGGCCTCCGACGGTTCAGATACGCAGTATTTT
CDR3aa: CASSSPPGLQRASDGSDTQYF

j_gene: TRBJ1-2
d_gene: TRBD1
v_gene: TRBV7-8
abundance: NA
CDR3nt: TGTGCCAGCAGCCCAGGGACAGGGGGCTTTGGCTACACCTTC
CDR3aa: CASSPGTGGFGYTF

j_gene: TRBJ2-3
d_gene: TRBD2
v_gene: TRBV6-5
abundance: NA
CDR3nt: TGTGCCAGCAGTTACTCGCCTAGCGGGGGGGGAGATACGCAGTATTTT
CDR3aa: CASSYSPSGGGDTQYF

j_gene: TRBJ2-3
d_gene: TRBD1
v_gene: TRBV11-3
abundance: NA
CDR3nt: TGTGCCAGCAGCCCAGGGGGACAAGAGCCCGATACGCAGTATTTT
CDR3aa: CASSPGGQEPDTQYF

j_gene: TRBJ2-7
d_gene: TRBD1
v_gene: TRBV9
abundance: NA
CDR3nt: TGTGCCAGCAGCGTAGGTCAGGGGGCCTACGAGCAGTACTTC
CDR3aa: CASSVGQGAYEQYF

j_gene: TRBJ2-7
d_gene: TRBD2
v_gene: TRBV28
abundance: NA
CDR3nt: TGTGCCAGCGGGAGGGCCGGCTACGAGCAGTACTTC
CDR3aa: CASGRAGYEQYF

j_gene: TRBJ2-7
d_gene: TRBD1
v_gene: TRBV27
abundance: NA
CDR3nt: TGTGCCAGCAGTTTGGGGACAGGGGACCCCCGGGAGTACTTC
CDR3aa: CASSLGTGDPREYF

j_gene: TRBJ2-5
d_gene: TRBD1
v_gene: TRBV7-9
abundance: NA
CDR3nt: TGTGCCAGCAGCTCAGGGACAGGGGGAGAGACCCAGTACTTC
CDR3aa: CASSSGTGGETQYF

j_gene: TRBJ2-7
d_gene: NA
v_gene: TRBV4-1
abundance: once
CDR3nt: TGCGCCAGCAGCCAAGATTTGGGACTTGCCTACGAGCAGTACTTC
CDR3aa: CASSQDLGLAYEQYF

j_gene: TRBJ2-7
d_gene: NA
v_gene: TRBV7-2
abundance: NA
CDR3nt: TGTGCCAGCAGCTCCGGTCCCCGGGAGTCTGCCTACGAGCAGTACTTC
CDR3aa: CASSSGPRESAYEQYF

j_gene: TRBJ2-5
d_gene: NA
v_gene: TRBV21-1
abundance: NA
CDR3nt: TGTGCCAGCAGCCGGCGCGGGAGCGGGGGGAACCAAGAGACCCAGTACTTC
CDR3aa: CASSRRGSGGNQETQYF

j_gene: TRBJ2-1
d_gene: NA
v_gene: TRBV19
abundance: once
CDR3nt: TGTGCCAGTAGCAGTTTTGGTGACGGGGCCTACAATGAGCAGTTCTTC
CDR3aa: CASSSFGDGAYNEQFF

j_gene: TRBJ2-3
d_gene: NA
v_gene: TRBV19
abundance: NA
CDR3nt: TGTGCCAGTAGTACCCTCTCGAAAACTAGCACAGATACGCAGTATTTT
CDR3aa: CASSTLSKTSTDTQYF

j_gene: TRBJ2-5
d_gene: TRBD2
v_gene: TRBV6-1
abundance: NA
CDR3nt: TGTGCCAGCAGGGGGGTCGGGGGGGAGACCCAGTACTTC
CDR3aa: CASRGVGGETQYF